These T cell receptor beta chains were read from a single sample in a study of blood T cell repertoires in COVID-19. The assay was immunoSEQ multiplex PCR, and TCRdb's table has in-frame clones only and misses some. The table has about 150,000 clones, approximately 85% seen once. Sequencing was performed on peripheral blood. These receptors all stem from a woman aged 60-70 years with COVID-19, enrolled during active disease. The CDR3 runs from the conserved cysteine through the conserved F or W. D genes are given only for firm matches. Some rows have no size entry. The others give once, few or many, or a class for an expanded clone.

>TRBV6-4|15|.|.|TRBJ1-2
TGTGCCAGCAGCCCCCGTGGGGGGGCAGTCTATGGCTACACCTTC
CASSPRGGAVYGYTF
>TRBV10-1|13|.|.|TRBJ1-6
TGCGCCAGCAGTGATACACCGAATTCACCCCTCCACTTT
CASSDTPNSPLHF
>TRBV7-2|15|.|TRBD1|TRBJ1-1
TGTGCCAGCAGCCCGTTCCAGGGGGCGTTCACTGAAGCTTTCTTT
CASSPFQGAFTEAFF
>TRBV19|14|.|.|TRBJ1-1
TGTGCCAGTCGGGAACCCGGACGGCTCACTGAAGCTTTCTTT
CASREPGRLTEAFF
>TRBV7-9|13|.|.|TRBJ2-1
TGTGCCAGCAGCCCGACGGGGGACAATGAGCAGTTCTTC
CASSPTGDNEQFF
>TRBV19|17|.|TRBD1|TRBJ1-2
TGTGCCAGTAGTCCGCTTATCTGGAGGGGGCCTAACTATGGCTACACCTTC
CASSPLIWRGPNYGYTF
>TRBV2|14|.|.|TRBJ1-5
TGTGCCAGCAGTCCCCGACAGGGCAATCAGCCCCAGCATTTT
CASSPRQGNQPQHF
>TRBV3-1/TRBV3-2|17|.|TRBD2|TRBJ2-1
TGTGCCAGCAGCCTCCGAGGACTAGCGGGGGGGTTGGGTGAGCAGTTCTTC
CASSLRGLAGGLGEQFF
>TRBV2|12|.|.|TRBJ1-6
TGTGCCAGCAGCGTTTATAATTCACCCCTCCACTTT
CASSVYNSPLHF
>TRBV6-5|11|once|.|TRBJ2-5
TGTGCCAGCAGCCCAACCGGGACCCAGTACTTC
CASSPTGTQYF
>TRBV7-9|15|once|TRBD1|TRBJ1-1
TGTGCCAGCAGCCCAGGGACAGGGATGAACACTGAAGCTTTCTTT
CASSPGTGMNTEAFF
>TRBV19|14|.|.|TRBJ1-6
TGTGCCAGCACTGGGGGGTCGAGTAATTCACCCCTCCACTTT
CASTGGSSNSPLHF
>TRBV7-9|12|.|.|TRBJ2-1
TGTGCCAGCAGCCCAAAGAGGAATGAGCAGTTCTTC
CASSPKRNEQFF
>TRBV6-5|15|.|.|TRBJ1-2
TGTGCCAGCAACGGGGGTTCCAACTTTGACTATGGCTACACCTTC
CASNGGSNFDYGYTF
>TRBV14|16|.|TRBD1|TRBJ1-4
TGTGCCAGCAGCTCCCGGGACAGGGGATCTAATGAAAAACTGTTTTTT
CASSSRDRGSNEKLFF
>TRBV5-4|13|.|TRBD1|TRBJ1-1
TGTGCCAGCAGCTACTACAGGGGGCGTGCAGCTTTCTTT
CASSYYRGRAAFF
>TRBV9|15|.|TRBD2|TRBJ2-7
TGTGCCAGCAGCGTAGGTGTAGCGGGAGTAGAAGAGCAGTACTTC
CASSVGVAGVEEQYF
>TRBV3-1/TRBV3-2|12|.|.|TRBJ1-3
TGTGCCAGCAGCCCTGGTGCGGGAACCATATATTTT
CASSPGAGTIYF
>TRBV5-1|15|few|TRBD1|TRBJ2-7
TGCGCCAGCAGCACCGGGACAGGGGGCTCCTACGAGCAGTACTTC
CASSTGTGGSYEQYF
>TRBV7-2|16|few|TRBD2|TRBJ2-3
TGTGCCAGCAGCCCGCGAGCGGGAGGGAGCACAGATACGCAGTATTTT
CASSPRAGGSTDTQYF
>TRBV2|16|.|.|TRBJ2-6
TGTGCCAGCAGTGAAGTGACAGGAGCTGGGGCCAACGTCCTGACTTTC
CASSEVTGAGANVLTF
>TRBV18|14|.|.|TRBJ1-2
TGTGCCAGCTCACCCTATACAGAAAACTATGGCTACACCTTC
CASSPYTENYGYTF
>TRBV7-6|15|few|TRBD2|TRBJ2-1
TGTGCCAGCAGCTTAGCCGGGACTACCTACAATGAGCAGTTCTTC
CASSLAGTTYNEQFF
>TRBV5-1|14|.|.|TRBJ1-2
TGCGCCAGCAGCTTGGCTCTTGGACAGTTGGGCTACACCTTC
CASSLALGQLGYTF
>TRBV5-8|14|.|TRBD1|TRBJ1-4
TGTGCCAGCAGGACAGGGGTCCGTAATGAAAAACTGTTTTTT
CASRTGVRNEKLFF
>TRBV11-3|15|.|TRBD1|TRBJ2-3
TGTGCCAGCAGCCCAGGACAGGGGAGCGCAGATACGCAGTATTTT
CASSPGQGSADTQYF
>TRBV10-3|16|.|.|TRBJ1-2
TGTGCCATCAGTGACGGGAGTCCCTCCCCAAACTATGGCTACACCTTC
CAISDGSPSPNYGYTF
>TRBV6-5|14|.|.|TRBJ1-5
TGTGCCAGCAGGGACATCTATAGCAATCAGCCCCAGCATTTT
CASRDIYSNQPQHF
>TRBV3-1/TRBV3-2|13|.|.|TRBJ2-2
TGTGCCAGCAGGCCAGGGGGGACCGGGGAGCTGTTTTTT
CASRPGGTGELFF
>TRBV11-3|12|.|.|TRBJ2-3
TGTGCCAGCAGCTCCCGGTCAGATACGCAGTATTTT
CASSSRSDTQYF
>TRBV5-1|13|.|.|TRBJ1-2
TGCGCCAGCAGCTTCGGGGGGCCGGTGGGCTACACCTTC
CASSFGGPVGYTF
>TRBV4-2|15|.|.|TRBJ1-2
TGTGCCAGCAGCCAAGGGATGGGGCTACACTATGGCTACACCTTC
CASSQGMGLHYGYTF
>TRBV4-2|15|.|TRBD2|TRBJ2-1
TGTGCCAGCAGCCTGACTAGCGGGAGTAAGAGTGAGCAGTTCTTC
CASSLTSGSKSEQFF